The T cell receptor beta chain described here comes from a study of blood T cell repertoires in COVID-19. Trimming left V 2 bases short and J 6 bases short, with 11 bases between. CDR1 is GTSNPN, CDR2 SVGIG, per germline (reference sequence). The CDR3 length is 13 residues. Here immunoSEQ multiplex PCR was the method, and the copy in TCRdb shows in-frame clones only, minus some. Here the sample spans 200,000 to 250,000 clones, 80% being singletons. Participant reports of clinical history set cohort assignment. This receptor was obtained from a man aged 25-40 years with acute COVID-19. Material: PBMCs or T cells enriched from blood (not recorded which). This chain joins TRBV30 and TRBJ2-1; TRBD1 is a possible D gene (5 bases). The CDR3 DNA is TGTGCCTGGAGTTCACCAGGGTGCAATGAGCAGTTCTTC. Amino acid sequence: CAWSSPGCNEQFF.